This passage covers 23 T cell receptor beta chains from one sample sequenced in a study of blood T cell repertoires in COVID-19. Produced via immunoSEQ multiplex PCR; TCRdb's table is partial and in-frame only. The sample yields 450,000 to 500,000 clones, about nine tenths seen once. The sequenced sample consisted of PBMCs or T cells enriched from blood (not recorded which). These receptors all come from a woman aged 18-35 years who had recovered from COVID-19.

V is TRBV12-5 and J is TRBJ1-1, with 7 bases identical to TRBD1. Germline values: CDR1 LGHNT, CDR2 FRNRAP. The CDR3 spans 13 residues. Trimming took 6 bases from V and 7 from J; bases not matched to a gene: 8. The DNA for the CDR3 is TGTGCTAGTGGGGTACAGGGGTTGGTTGAAGCTTTCTTT. This translates into CASGVQGLVEAFF.

This clone was found once. The chain recombines TRBV9 with TRBJ1-6, with 7 bases aligning to TRBD1. Per germline, CDR1 SGDLS and CDR2 YYNGEE. J gave up 4 bases and V 4 bases, and 5 bases lay outside the gene matches. CDR3 length equals 15 residues. The DNA of the CDR3 is TGTGCCAGCAGCCCCCGGACAGGTTATAATTCACCCCTCCACTTT. The encoded protein is CASSPRTGYNSPLHF.

This clone turned up a few times. The identical CDR3 is also encoded by other nucleotide sequences in the sample. This sequence joins TRBV11-2 and TRBJ2-5, with D perhaps matching TRBD1 (5 bases). The V gene's germline CDR1 is SGHAT and CDR2 FQNNGV. The CDR3 spans 13 residues. V was shortened by 2 bases and J by 5 bases, with 9 bases between the two germline ends. The DNA of the CDR3 is TGTGCCAGCAGCTTATGGTCAGGGGAGACCCAGTACTTC. Protein product: CASSLWSGETQYF.

This clone appeared once. This chain links TRBV15 with TRBJ1-4; maybe TRBD1 (5 bases). V was clipped by 7 bases and J by 8 bases, with 14 bases between them. The CDR3 covers 13 residues. Per germline, CDR1 LNHNV and CDR2 YYDKDF (reference sequence). The CDR3 region is CATTLLTEEKLFF. DNA for the CDR3: TGTGCCACCACACTTCTGACAGAAGAAAAACTGTTTTTT.

The CDR3 sequence is CASSPQQGPYGYTF. The DNA of the CDR3 is TGTGCCAGCTCACCCCAACAGGGCCCCTATGGCTACACCTTC. The chain has TRBV18 and TRBJ1-2; tentative D call: TRBD1 (6 bases). Germline-derived CDR1 and CDR2 are KGHSH and LQKENI. With 3 bases removed from V and 4 bases from J, the gap between germline ends came to 12 bases. CDR3 length equals 14 residues. Supplemented by reference TRBV18 and TRBJ1-2, the full variable domain reads NAGVMQNPRHLVRRRGQEARLRCSPMKGHSHVYWYRQLPEEGLKFMVYLQKENIIDESGMPKERFSAEFPKEGPSILRIQQVVRGDSAAYFCASSPQQGPYGYTFGSGTRLTVV.

This sequence joins TRBV6-1 and TRBJ1-5; 7 bases align to TRBD1. Germline assignment: CDR1 MNHNS and CDR2 SASEGT. The CDR3 spans 17 residues. V gave up 4 bases and J gave up 3 bases; unmatched junction bases: 12. The CDR3 is CASSGPGTEAYNQPQHF. For the CDR3, the DNA is TGTGCCAGCAGTGGCCCCGGGACAGAAGCCTACAATCAGCCCCAGCATTTT.

V and J are TRBV6-1 and TRBJ1-2, with D unclear. Germline V gene sequence: CDR1 MNHNS, CDR2 SASEGT. V was pared by 5 bases and J by 8 bases, with 9 bases between. CDR3 length equals 11 residues. CDR3 region: CASSSEEGYTF. The CDR3 nucleotides read TGTGCCAGCAGTAGCGAGGAAGGCTACACCTTC.

A single count supports this clone. The gene calls are TRBV5-1 and TRBJ2-2; no firm D call. The CDR3 sequence is 16 residues long. Per the germline V gene, CDR1 is SGHRS and CDR2 is YFSETQ. The V and J ends lost 0 bases and 0 bases respectively, with 9 bases between them. The CDR3 DNA follows: TGCGCCAGCAGCTTGGTTTCCCAAACGAACACCGGGGAGCTGTTTTTT. As protein: CASSLVSQTNTGELFF.

The CDR3 here is CASSQVETLQGYTF. CDR3 DNA sequence: TGTGCCAGCAGCCAAGTAGAAACGCTACAGGGCTACACCTTC. The chain employs TRBV14 and TRBJ1-2; D unclear. CDR1 and CDR2 from the germline V gene are SGHDN and FVKESK. The germline V and J ends were trimmed by 1 base and 8 bases, with 14 bases remaining between them. This CDR3 has 14 amino acids.

This clone was observed a handful of times. V is TRBV11-3 and J is TRBJ1-1, with D unclear. The ends were cut back, 0 bases at V and 0 bases at J, with 2 bases in the middle. The CDR3 spans 13 residues. Germline V gene data show CDR1 as SGHNT and CDR2 as YENEEA. The CDR3 sequence is CASSLDMNTEAFF. As DNA, the CDR3 is TGTGCCAGCAGCTTAGACATGAACACTGAAGCTTTCTTT.

The chain is built from TRBV23-1 and TRBJ2-3, with 7 bases fitting TRBD1. TRBV23-1 falls under the ORF class, with uncertain function. Trimming took 3 bases from V and 4 from J; bases not matched to a gene: 10. This CDR3 is built from 16 residues. CDR3 sequence: CASSQTPGQGADTQYF. The CDR3 DNA sequence: TGCGCCAGCAGTCAGACCCCAGGCCAGGGGGCAGATACGCAGTATTTT.

This chain connects TRBV5-1 to TRBJ2-2; 15 positions match TRBD2. Looked up from germline, CDR1 is SGHRS and CDR2 is YFSETQ. The CDR3 spans 18 residues. J gave up 4 bases and V 4 bases, and 8 bases lay outside the gene matches. The CDR3 is CASSTGLAGGPRTGELFF. In DNA, the CDR3 is TGCGCCAGCAGCACCGGACTAGCGGGGGGGCCTCGCACCGGGGAGCTGTTTTTT.

This clone was detected only once. V gene TRBV5-5 combines with J gene TRBJ2-3, with 10 bases identical to TRBD1. The germline V gene encodes CDR1 SGHKS and CDR2 YYEKEE (reference sequence). V lost 2 bases and J lost 3; bases outside the gene matches: 9. This CDR3 contains 17 residues. The chain's CDR3 is CASSFDRGRAVTDTQYF. The CDR3 nucleotides read TGTGCCAGCAGCTTTGACAGGGGGCGCGCTGTGACAGATACGCAGTATTTT.

A word on this clone: Other DNA sequences in the same sample also yield this CDR3. The chain is built from TRBV30 and TRBJ1-1; weak D call: TRBD1 (5 bases). The V end was cut by 0 bases, the J end by 5 bases, with 10 bases between. Per germline, CDR1 GTSNPN and CDR2 SVGIG (reference sequence). This CDR3 has 13 amino acids. CDR3 in DNA: TGTGCCTGGAGTGTACTCGGGGGGACTGAAGCTTTCTTT. Translating gives CAWSVLGGTEAFF.

The rearrangement uses TRBV30 and TRBJ2-3; 8 bases are shared with TRBD2. CDR3 length: 18 amino acids. Germline V CDR1 and CDR2: GTSNPN, SVGIG (reference sequence). V lost 4 bases, J lost 6 bases, and 21 bases stayed unmatched. CDR3 sequence (DNA): TGTGCCTGGACTAACCGGCCAGGACTAGCCCAACAGTGGGATACGCAGTATTTT. It encodes CAWTNRPGLAQQWDTQYF.

The gene calls are TRBV30 and TRBJ2-5; 7 bases are a match to TRBD2. Germline V gives CDR1 GTSNPN, CDR2 SVGIG (reference sequence). V trimming: 2 bases; J trimming: 2 bases; junction bases outside the gene matches: 5. The CDR3 has 14 amino acids. CDR3: CAWSTGAGQETQYF. CDR3 DNA: TGTGCCTGGAGTACGGGAGCGGGGCAAGAGACCCAGTACTTC.

V is TRBV2 and J is TRBJ1-3, with TRBD1 matching over 12 bases. The germline V gene has CDR1 SNHLY and CDR2 FYNNEI. The V segment lost 5 bases and the J segment 4 bases; nucleotides outside the gene matches: 6. The CDR3 is 16 amino acids. CDR3 loop: CASSTGQGAKGNTIYF. CDR3 nucleotides: TGTGCCAGCAGTACGGGACAGGGGGCTAAAGGAAACACCATATATTTT.

J is TRBJ2-3 and V is TRBV5-1; 7 bases map to TRBD1. The CDR3 is 16 amino acids. Germline V gene data show CDR1 as SGHRS and CDR2 as YFSETQ. V gave up 4 bases and J gave up 2 bases; unmatched junction bases: 10. This CDR3 is CASSRSGTADTDTQYF. CDR3 DNA sequence: TGCGCCAGCAGCCGCTCAGGGACAGCAGACACAGATACGCAGTATTTT.

This clone was found once. The chain has TRBV3-1 (or the pseudogene TRBV3-2) and TRBJ2-5; tentative D call: TRBD1 (5 bases). The CDR3 is 15 amino acids. Between the trimmed V and J ends, which lost 0 bases and 2 bases, there was a span of 10 bases. Germline assignment: CDR1 LGHDT and CDR2 YNNKEL (reference sequence). CDR3 coding DNA: TGTGCCAGCAGCCAAGATCGTCACAGGCAAGAGACCCAGTACTTC. This codes for CASSQDRHRQETQYF.

This clone appeared a single time. The CDR3 nucleotides read TGTGCCAGCAGCCCAGCTCCCAGCGGCCATAACGAGCAGTACTTC. Protein product: CASSPAPSGHNEQYF. The chain is built from TRBV9 and TRBJ2-7; D may be TRBD2 (5 bases). CDR1 and CDR2 (germline): SGDLS, YYNGEE. Trimming took off 4 bases at V and 5 bases at J, with 19 bases between the two ends. This CDR3 has 15 residues.

The J gene is TRBJ2-3, the V gene TRBV2, with unresolved D. Germline CDR1 and CDR2: SNHLY and FYNNEI. This CDR3 contains 14 residues. V lost 3 bases to trimming and J lost 3 bases, with 10 bases between them. The CDR3 reads CASSEAYQTDTQYF. The DNA for the CDR3 is TGTGCCAGCAGTGAGGCTTACCAAACAGATACGCAGTATTTT.

V usage is TRBV7-9 and J usage is TRBJ1-5; TRBD1 matches at 11 bases. CDR1 and CDR2 from the germline V gene are SEHNR and FQNEAQ (reference sequence). V lost 1 base and J lost 7; bases outside the gene matches: 3. The CDR3 loop spans 15 amino acids. CDR3 amino acids: CASSLEGTGGQPQHF. The CDR3 nucleotides are TGTGCCAGCAGCTTAGAAGGGACAGGGGGACAGCCCCAGCATTTT.

The rearrangement uses TRBV18 and TRBJ2-1; 10 nucleotides agree with TRBD2. The V and J ends lost 0 bases and 7 bases, in that order; junction bases with no gene match: 3. This CDR3 contains 15 residues. Germline CDR1 is KGHSH and CDR2 is LQKENI. The CDR3 sequence: CASSPPAGGGNEQFF. Written as DNA, the CDR3 is TGTGCCAGCTCACCACCAGCGGGGGGGGGAAATGAGCAGTTCTTC.